This paragraph reports one T cell receptor beta chain. V dropped 3 bases and J dropped 5 bases, with 14 bases sitting between them. Germline V gives CDR1 SGHNT, CDR2 YYREEE (reference sequence). The CDR3 loop spans 14 amino acids. The RNA, about 0.45 to 1 ug, was put through reverse transcription using random hexamers. Coverage of TCR beta CDR3 amplification by immunoSEQ multiplex PCR extended to 54 Vbeta and 13 Jbeta. TCRdb re-called the immunoSEQ multiplex PCR reads through MiXCR, storing one row per CDR3 protein. The data hold about 82,000 distinct CDR3 sequences, with 95% to 97% observed a single time. The sample is drawn from a study of CD8 T cells in Susac syndrome. About the study: Among the sequenced Susac syndrome patients, 5 or 6 had active disease while roughly eight were in remission. Patients with Susac syndrome, at blood draw, were therapy-naive, on corticosteroids, or on intravenous immunoglobulin alone.

The chain has TRBV5-4 and TRBJ2-5; the D is unclear. Sequencing was carried out using CD8+ T cells from PBMCs. This clonotype was obtained from a human donor with Susac syndrome. The CDR3 nucleotides are TGTGCCAGCAGCTCAGCTGGGATGGGGGAGACCCAGTACTTC. Translated: CASSSAGMGETQYF.